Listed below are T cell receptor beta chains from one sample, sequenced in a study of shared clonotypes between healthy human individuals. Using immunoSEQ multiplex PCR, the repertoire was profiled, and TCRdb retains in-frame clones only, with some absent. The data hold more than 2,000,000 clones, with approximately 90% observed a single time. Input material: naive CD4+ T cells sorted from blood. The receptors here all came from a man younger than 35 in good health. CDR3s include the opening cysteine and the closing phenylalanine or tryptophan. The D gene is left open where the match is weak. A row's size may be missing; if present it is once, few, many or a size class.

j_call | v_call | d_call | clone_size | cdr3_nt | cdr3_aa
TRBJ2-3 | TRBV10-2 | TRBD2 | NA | TGCGCCGGAGCGGGAGGAGGTACAGATACGCAGTATTTT | CAGAGGGTDTQYF
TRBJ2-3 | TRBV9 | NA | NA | TGTGCCAGCAGCGTAGGGGCACATGATATAACAGATACGCAGTATTTT | CASSVGAHDITDTQYF
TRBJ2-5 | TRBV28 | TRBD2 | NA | TGTGCCAGCAGTCCCTCGGGAGCGGGGGAAGAGACCCAGTACTTC | CASSPSGAGEETQYF
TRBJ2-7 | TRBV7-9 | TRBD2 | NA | TGTGCCAGCAGCCCAAGGGGACTAGCGGCCCTCGAGCAGTACTTC | CASSPRGLAALEQYF
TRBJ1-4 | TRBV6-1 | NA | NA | TGTGCCAGCAGTGACAATGGCTTTAATGAAAAACTGTTTTTT | CASSDNGFNEKLFF
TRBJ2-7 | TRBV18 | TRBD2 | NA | TGTGCCAGCTCAACGGCGGGAGGTACCTACGAGCAGTACTTC | CASSTAGGTYEQYF
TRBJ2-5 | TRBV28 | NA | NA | TGTGCCAGCAGGGTCAGGCGGAGCCAGGGGACCCAGTACTTC | CASRVRRSQGTQYF
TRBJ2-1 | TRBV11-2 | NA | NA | TGTGCCAGCAGCTTACTCCGGCAGGGGATCTACAATGAGCAGTTCTTC | CASSLLRQGIYNEQFF
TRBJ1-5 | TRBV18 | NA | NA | TGTGCCAGCTCCTATGGGGGTAGTAGCAATCAGCCCCAGCATTTT | CASSYGGSSNQPQHF
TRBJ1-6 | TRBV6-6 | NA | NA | TGTGCCAGCACCACCGGGGGAACCTATAATTCACCCCTCCACTTT | CASTTGGTYNSPLHF
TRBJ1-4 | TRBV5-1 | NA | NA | TGCGCCAGCAGCTTGGAAGGGACTAATGAAAAACTGTTTTTT | CASSLEGTNEKLFF
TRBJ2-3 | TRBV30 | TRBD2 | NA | TGTGCCGGGAGTAGCGGGGGGGCCGATGATACGCAGTATTTT | CAGSSGGADDTQYF
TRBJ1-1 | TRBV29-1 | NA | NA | TGCAGCGTTGACTTCCAGGTAGGCACTGAAGCTTTCTTT | CSVDFQVGTEAFF
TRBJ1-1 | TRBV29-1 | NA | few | TGCAGCGTGGAGGGACGGATGAACACTGAAGCTTTCTTT | CSVEGRMNTEAFF
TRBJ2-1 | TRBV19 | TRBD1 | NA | TGTGCCAGTAGTATAGAAGCGCGGACAGGGCATTACAATGAGCAGTTCTTC | CASSIEARTGHYNEQFF
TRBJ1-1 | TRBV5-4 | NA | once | TGTGCCAGCAGCCGAGGTGGACAGACGGATATGAACACTGAAGCTTTCTTT | CASSRGGQTDMNTEAFF